A selection of T cell receptor beta chains follows, all from one sample in a study of blood T cell repertoires in COVID-19. Produced via immunoSEQ multiplex PCR; TCRdb's table is partial and in-frame only. The sample records fewer than 200,000 clones, less than 85% being singletons. Source material: PBMCs or T cells enriched from blood (not recorded which). The source is a woman aged 45-65 years who had recovered from COVID-19. The CDR3 runs from the conserved cysteine through the conserved F or W. Each record gives: D gene, clone size, J gene, CDR3 length, V gene, CDR3 DNA, CDR3 protein. D genes are given only for firm matches. Not all rows give a size; the values are once, few, many and, for expanded clones, a class.

D gene: TRBD1; clone size: -; J gene: TRBJ1-2; CDR3 length: 14; V gene: TRBV18; CDR3 DNA: TGTGCCAGCTCACGCCAGGGGGCCGGCTATGGCTACACCTTC; CDR3 protein: CASSRQGAGYGYTF
D gene: -; clone size: -; J gene: TRBJ1-5; CDR3 length: 13; V gene: TRBV29-1; CDR3 DNA: TGCAGCGGGCGTACAGGAGAGAATCAGCCCCAGCATTTT; CDR3 protein: CSGRTGENQPQHF
D gene: -; clone size: -; J gene: TRBJ1-5; CDR3 length: 18; V gene: TRBV4-2; CDR3 DNA: TGTGCCAGCAGCCAAGATCCCACAGCCTCAGGGGGCAATCAGCCCCAGCATTTT; CDR3 protein: CASSQDPTASGGNQPQHF
D gene: -; clone size: once; J gene: TRBJ1-2; CDR3 length: 12; V gene: TRBV2; CDR3 DNA: TGTGCCAGCAGATACGACCCCGCGGAAGGTACCTTC; CDR3 protein: CASRYDPAEGTF
D gene: -; clone size: -; J gene: TRBJ1-5; CDR3 length: 15; V gene: TRBV27; CDR3 DNA: TGTGCCAGCAGTTTACAGTGGGCGTTCAATCAGCCCCAGCATTTT; CDR3 protein: CASSLQWAFNQPQHF
D gene: TRBD2; clone size: -; J gene: TRBJ2-5; CDR3 length: 13; V gene: TRBV28; CDR3 DNA: TGTGCCAGCAAGCAACCAGCGGGGGGGTACGAGTACTTC; CDR3 protein: CASKQPAGGYEYF
D gene: TRBD1; clone size: -; J gene: TRBJ1-5; CDR3 length: 14; V gene: TRBV19; CDR3 DNA: TGTGCCACCGGACAGGGATGGCCCAATCAGCCCCAGCATTTT; CDR3 protein: CATGQGWPNQPQHF
D gene: -; clone size: -; J gene: TRBJ2-1; CDR3 length: 15; V gene: TRBV19; CDR3 DNA: TGTGCCAGTAGTATAGGGAGGGAGGTCTACAATGAGCAGTTCTTC; CDR3 protein: CASSIGREVYNEQFF
D gene: -; clone size: -; J gene: TRBJ1-2; CDR3 length: 14; V gene: TRBV5-1; CDR3 DNA: TGCGCCAGCAGCTTGGAGGCGGATAACTATGGCTACACCTTC; CDR3 protein: CASSLEADNYGYTF
D gene: -; clone size: -; J gene: TRBJ1-4; CDR3 length: 15; V gene: TRBV9; CDR3 DNA: TGTGCCAGCAGCCTAAACGCCGCCCGAGGGGAAAAACTGTTTTTT; CDR3 protein: CASSLNAARGEKLFF
D gene: -; clone size: -; J gene: TRBJ1-2; CDR3 length: 11; V gene: TRBV20-1; CDR3 DNA: TGCAAAAGCGGCGGGAACTATGGCTACACCTTC; CDR3 protein: CKSGGNYGYTF
D gene: -; clone size: -; J gene: TRBJ2-1; CDR3 length: 14; V gene: TRBV5-1; CDR3 DNA: TGCGCCAGCAGCTTGTCGACTAGGGGAAATGAGCAGTTCTTC; CDR3 protein: CASSLSTRGNEQFF
D gene: -; clone size: -; J gene: TRBJ1-1; CDR3 length: 12; V gene: TRBV29-1; CDR3 DNA: TGCAGCGTCGCCACAGAGAACACTGAAGCTTTCTTT; CDR3 protein: CSVATENTEAFF
D gene: TRBD1; clone size: medium-sized; J gene: TRBJ1-1; CDR3 length: 15; V gene: TRBV7-9; CDR3 DNA: TGTGCCAGCAGCTTGGACAGGGCGATGAACACTGAAGCTTTCTTT; CDR3 protein: CASSLDRAMNTEAFF
D gene: TRBD1; clone size: -; J gene: TRBJ1-4; CDR3 length: 14; V gene: TRBV2; CDR3 DNA: TGTGCCAGCAGGTACAGGGGCCAAAATGAAAAACTGTTTTTT; CDR3 protein: CASRYRGQNEKLFF
D gene: TRBD1; clone size: -; J gene: TRBJ1-5; CDR3 length: 16; V gene: TRBV19; CDR3 DNA: TGTGCCAGTAGTGGGGGGACAGGCCGCTTCAATCAGCCCCAGCATTTT; CDR3 protein: CASSGGTGRFNQPQHF
D gene: -; clone size: -; J gene: TRBJ2-2; CDR3 length: 13; V gene: TRBV2; CDR3 DNA: TGTGCCAGCAGCCGATCGGGGGCCGGGGAGCTGTTTTTT; CDR3 protein: CASSRSGAGELFF
D gene: TRBD1; clone size: -; J gene: TRBJ1-5; CDR3 length: 14; V gene: TRBV30; CDR3 DNA: TGTGCCTGGAGTGGGGGACAGGGAGGTCAGCCCCAGCATTTT; CDR3 protein: CAWSGGQGGQPQHF
D gene: TRBD2; clone size: -; J gene: TRBJ2-3; CDR3 length: 14; V gene: TRBV30; CDR3 DNA: TGTGCCCGCGCACTAGCGGGGACCACAGATACGCAGTATTTT; CDR3 protein: CARALAGTTDTQYF
D gene: TRBD1; clone size: -; J gene: TRBJ2-5; CDR3 length: 13; V gene: TRBV9; CDR3 DNA: TGTGCCAGCAGCTCCCGGACAGGGGAGACCCAGTACTTC; CDR3 protein: CASSSRTGETQYF
D gene: -; clone size: once; J gene: TRBJ1-1; CDR3 length: 12; V gene: TRBV5-1; CDR3 DNA: TGCGCCAGCAGCTTGGTGGGCCCTGAAGCTTTCTTT; CDR3 protein: CASSLVGPEAFF
D gene: -; clone size: -; J gene: TRBJ2-2; CDR3 length: 20; V gene: TRBV5-5; CDR3 DNA: TGTGCCAGCAGCTTGTGGGGGTCCCTTGGCGGGGGCTCGGTCGCCGGGGAGCTGTTTTTT; CDR3 protein: CASSLWGSLGGGSVAGELFF
D gene: -; clone size: -; J gene: TRBJ1-4; CDR3 length: 20; V gene: TRBV21-1; CDR3 DNA: TGTGCCAGCACCGAGGAGTGGGGGGGACGGCAGTCTTCAACTAATGAAAAACTGTTTTTT; CDR3 protein: CASTEEWGGRQSSTNEKLFF
D gene: TRBD1; clone size: -; J gene: TRBJ1-2; CDR3 length: 14; V gene: TRBV6-5; CDR3 DNA: TGTGCCAGCAGTTCCGACAGGGGTTTACATGGCTACACCTTC; CDR3 protein: CASSSDRGLHGYTF
D gene: -; clone size: -; J gene: TRBJ1-2; CDR3 length: 16; V gene: TRBV19; CDR3 DNA: TGTGCCAGTAGTGCCCTCCCGGGTCCCCGGGACTATGGCTACACCTTC; CDR3 protein: CASSALPGPRDYGYTF